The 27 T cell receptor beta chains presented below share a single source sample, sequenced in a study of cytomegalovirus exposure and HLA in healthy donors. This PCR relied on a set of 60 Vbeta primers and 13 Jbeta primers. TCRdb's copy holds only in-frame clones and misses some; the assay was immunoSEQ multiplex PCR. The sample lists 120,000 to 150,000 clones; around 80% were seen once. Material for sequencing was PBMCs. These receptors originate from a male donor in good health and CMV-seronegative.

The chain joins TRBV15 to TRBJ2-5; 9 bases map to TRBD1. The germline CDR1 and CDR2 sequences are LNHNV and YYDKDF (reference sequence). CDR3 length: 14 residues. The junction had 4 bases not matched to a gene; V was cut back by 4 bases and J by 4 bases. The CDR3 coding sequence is TGTGCCACCAGCAAACAGGGGGCAGGAGAGACCCAGTACTTC. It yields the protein CATSKQGAGETQYF.

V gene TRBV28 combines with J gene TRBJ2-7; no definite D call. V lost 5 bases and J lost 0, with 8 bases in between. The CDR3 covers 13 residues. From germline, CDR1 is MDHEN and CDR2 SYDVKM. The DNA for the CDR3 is TGTGCCAGCAGTCCCTCAGACTCCTACGAGCAGTACTTC. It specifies CASSPSDSYEQYF.

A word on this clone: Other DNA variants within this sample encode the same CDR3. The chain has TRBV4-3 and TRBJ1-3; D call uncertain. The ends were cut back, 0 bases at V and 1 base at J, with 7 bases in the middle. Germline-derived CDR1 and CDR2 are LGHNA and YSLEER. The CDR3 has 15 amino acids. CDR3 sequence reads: CASSQDAVSGNTIYF. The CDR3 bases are TGCGCCAGCAGCCAAGATGCGGTATCTGGAAACACCATATATTTT.

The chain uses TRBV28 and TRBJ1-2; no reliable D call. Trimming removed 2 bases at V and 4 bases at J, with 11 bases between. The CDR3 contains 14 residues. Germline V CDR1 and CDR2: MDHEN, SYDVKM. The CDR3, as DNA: TGTGCCAGCAGTTTAGGGTGGGCCTTCTATGGCTACACCTTC. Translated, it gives CASSLGWAFYGYTF.

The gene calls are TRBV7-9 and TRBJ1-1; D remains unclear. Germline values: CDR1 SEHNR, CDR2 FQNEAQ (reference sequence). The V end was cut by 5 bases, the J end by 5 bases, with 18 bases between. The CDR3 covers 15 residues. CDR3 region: CASSPYSRRRTEAFF. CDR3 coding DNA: TGTGCCAGCAGCCCCTACTCGCGGCGAAGGACTGAAGCTTTCTTT.

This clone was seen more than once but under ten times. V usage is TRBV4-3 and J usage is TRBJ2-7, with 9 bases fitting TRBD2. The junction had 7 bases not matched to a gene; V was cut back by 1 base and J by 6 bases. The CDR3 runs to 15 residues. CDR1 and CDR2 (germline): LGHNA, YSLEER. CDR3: CASSQAAAGGFEQYF. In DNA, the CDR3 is TGCGCCAGCAGCCAAGCGGCGGCGGGGGGGTTCGAGCAGTACTTC.

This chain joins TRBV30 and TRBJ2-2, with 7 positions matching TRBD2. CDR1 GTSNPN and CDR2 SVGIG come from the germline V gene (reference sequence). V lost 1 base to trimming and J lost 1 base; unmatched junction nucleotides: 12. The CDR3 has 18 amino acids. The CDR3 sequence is CAWSGWGGLRKNTGELFF. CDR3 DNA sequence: TGTGCCTGGAGTGGATGGGGGGGACTAAGAAAGAACACCGGGGAGCTGTTTTTT.

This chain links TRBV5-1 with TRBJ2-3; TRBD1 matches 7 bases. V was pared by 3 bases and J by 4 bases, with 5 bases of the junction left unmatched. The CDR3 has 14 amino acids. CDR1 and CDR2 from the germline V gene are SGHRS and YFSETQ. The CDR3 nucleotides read TGCGCCAGCAGCTCTGGACAGGCACCAGATACGCAGTATTTT. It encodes CASSSGQAPDTQYF.

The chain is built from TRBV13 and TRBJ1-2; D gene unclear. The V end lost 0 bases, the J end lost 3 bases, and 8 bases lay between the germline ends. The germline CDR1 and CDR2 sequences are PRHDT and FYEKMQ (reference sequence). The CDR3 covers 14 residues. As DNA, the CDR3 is TGTGCCAGCAGCTTAGGCAGCGGCTACTATGGCTACACCTTC. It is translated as CASSLGSGYYGYTF.

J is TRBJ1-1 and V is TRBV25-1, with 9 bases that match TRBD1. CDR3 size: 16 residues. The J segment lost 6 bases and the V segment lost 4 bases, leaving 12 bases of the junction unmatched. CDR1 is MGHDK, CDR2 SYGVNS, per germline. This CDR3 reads CASSAASGTGFSEAFF. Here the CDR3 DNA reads TGTGCCAGCAGTGCCGCCTCCGGGACAGGGTTCTCTGAAGCTTTCTTT.

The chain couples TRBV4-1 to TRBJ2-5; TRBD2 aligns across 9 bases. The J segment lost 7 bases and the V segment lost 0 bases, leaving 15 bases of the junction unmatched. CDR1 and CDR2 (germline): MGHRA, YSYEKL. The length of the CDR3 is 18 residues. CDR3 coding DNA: TGCGCCAGCAGCCAAGATTGGCGGGGGGGTATCTTCAAGTCGACCCAGTACTTC. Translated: CASSQDWRGGIFKSTQYF.

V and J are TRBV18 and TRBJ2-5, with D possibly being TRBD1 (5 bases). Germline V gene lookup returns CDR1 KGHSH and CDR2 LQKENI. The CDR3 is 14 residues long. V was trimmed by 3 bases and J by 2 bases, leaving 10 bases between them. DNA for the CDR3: TGTGCCAGCTCACCGAGACAGTCACAAGAGACCCAGTACTTC. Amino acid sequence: CASSPRQSQETQYF.

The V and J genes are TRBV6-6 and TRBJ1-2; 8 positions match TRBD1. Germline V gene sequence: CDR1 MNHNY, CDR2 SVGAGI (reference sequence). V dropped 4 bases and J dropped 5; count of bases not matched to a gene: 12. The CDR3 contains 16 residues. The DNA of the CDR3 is TGTGCCAGCAGTTCCCCGAACGACAGGGGAGGTTATGGCTACACCTTC. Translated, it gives CASSSPNDRGGYGYTF.

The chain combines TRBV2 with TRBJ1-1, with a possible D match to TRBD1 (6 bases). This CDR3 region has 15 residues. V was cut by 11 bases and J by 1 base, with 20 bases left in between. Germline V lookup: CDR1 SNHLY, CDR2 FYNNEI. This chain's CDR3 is CASSEVRGTNTEAFF. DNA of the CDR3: TGTGCCTCAAGTGAGGTGAGGGGGACGAACACTGAAGCTTTCTTT.

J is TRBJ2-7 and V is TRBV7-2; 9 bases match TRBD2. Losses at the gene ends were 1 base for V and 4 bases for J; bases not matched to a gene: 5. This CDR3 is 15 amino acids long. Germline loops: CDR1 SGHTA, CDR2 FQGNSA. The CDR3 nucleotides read TGTGCCAGCAGCTTAGTCGCTAGCGGGGCTTACGAGCAGTACTTC. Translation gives CASSLVASGAYEQYF.

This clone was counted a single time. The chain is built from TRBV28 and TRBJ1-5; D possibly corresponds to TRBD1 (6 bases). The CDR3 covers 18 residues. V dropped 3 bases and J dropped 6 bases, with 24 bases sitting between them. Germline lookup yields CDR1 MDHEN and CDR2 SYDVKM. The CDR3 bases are TGTGCCAGCAGTTTGTTTCAGGGGACCGTTTTTTTGAGTCAGCCCCAGCATTTT. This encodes CASSLFQGTVFLSQPQHF. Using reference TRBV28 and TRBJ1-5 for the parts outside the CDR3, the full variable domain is DVKVTQSSRYLVKRTGEKVFLECVQDMDHENMFWYRQDPGLGLRLIYFSYDVKMKEKGDIPEGYSVSREKKERFSLILESASTNQTSMYLCASSLFQGTVFLSQPQHFGDGTRLSIL.

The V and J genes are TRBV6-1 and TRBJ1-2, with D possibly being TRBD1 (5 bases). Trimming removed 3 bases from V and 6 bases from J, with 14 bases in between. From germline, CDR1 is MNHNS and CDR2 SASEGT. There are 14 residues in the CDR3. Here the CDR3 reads CASSEPAGWDGYTF. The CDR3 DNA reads TGTGCCAGCAGTGAGCCGGCAGGGTGGGATGGCTACACCTTC.

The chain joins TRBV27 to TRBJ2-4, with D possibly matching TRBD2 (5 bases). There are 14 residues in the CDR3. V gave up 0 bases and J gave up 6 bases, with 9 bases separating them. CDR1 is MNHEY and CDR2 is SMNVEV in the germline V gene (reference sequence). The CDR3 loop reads CASSLSAGINIQYF. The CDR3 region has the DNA TGTGCCAGCAGTTTATCGGCCGGGATAAACATTCAGTACTTC.

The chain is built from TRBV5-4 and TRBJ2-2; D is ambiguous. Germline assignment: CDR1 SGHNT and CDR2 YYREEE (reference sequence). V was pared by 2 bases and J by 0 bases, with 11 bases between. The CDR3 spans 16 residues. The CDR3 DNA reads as TGTGCCAGCAGCTTTCTTCTCTCCCCGAACACCGGGGAGCTGTTTTTT. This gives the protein CASSFLLSPNTGELFF.

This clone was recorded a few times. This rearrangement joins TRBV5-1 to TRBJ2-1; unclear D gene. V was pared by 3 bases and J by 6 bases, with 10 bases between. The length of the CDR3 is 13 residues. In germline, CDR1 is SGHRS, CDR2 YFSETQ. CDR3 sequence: CASSSPSGNEQFF. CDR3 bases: TGCGCCAGCAGCTCCCCCAGTGGCAATGAGCAGTTCTTC.

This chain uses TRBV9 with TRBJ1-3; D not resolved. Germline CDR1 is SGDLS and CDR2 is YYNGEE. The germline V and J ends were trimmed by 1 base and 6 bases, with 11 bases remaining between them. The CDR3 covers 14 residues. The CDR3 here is CASSVHLEPNTIYF. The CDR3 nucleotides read TGTGCCAGCAGCGTACATCTCGAGCCAAACACCATATATTTT.

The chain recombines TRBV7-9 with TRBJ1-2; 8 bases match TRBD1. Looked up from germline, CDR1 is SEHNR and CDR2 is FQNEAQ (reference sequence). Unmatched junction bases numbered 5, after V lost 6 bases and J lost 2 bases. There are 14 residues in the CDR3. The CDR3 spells CASRGTGRNYGYTF. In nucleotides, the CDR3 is TGTGCCAGCAGAGGGACAGGCCGAAACTATGGCTACACCTTC.

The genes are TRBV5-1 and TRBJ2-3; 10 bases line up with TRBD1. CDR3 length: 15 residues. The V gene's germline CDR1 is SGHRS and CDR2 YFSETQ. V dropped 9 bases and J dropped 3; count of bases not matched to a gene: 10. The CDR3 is CATQRGTGDTDTQYF. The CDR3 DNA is TGCGCCACCCAGAGGGGGACAGGGGATACAGATACGCAGTATTTT.

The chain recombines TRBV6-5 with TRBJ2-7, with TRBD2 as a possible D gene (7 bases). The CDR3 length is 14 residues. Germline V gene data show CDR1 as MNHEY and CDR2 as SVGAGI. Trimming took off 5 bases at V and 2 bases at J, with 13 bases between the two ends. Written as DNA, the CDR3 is TGTGCCAGCAGTGCCCGGGGGGCCACCTACGAGCAGTACTTC. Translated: CASSARGATYEQYF.

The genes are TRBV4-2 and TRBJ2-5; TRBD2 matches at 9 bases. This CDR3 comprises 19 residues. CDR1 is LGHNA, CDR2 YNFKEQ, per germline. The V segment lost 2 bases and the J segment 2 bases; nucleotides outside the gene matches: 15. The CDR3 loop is CASSQNAPVAGAGQETQYF. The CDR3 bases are TGTGCCAGCAGCCAAAATGCCCCTGTAGCGGGAGCGGGGCAAGAGACCCAGTACTTC.

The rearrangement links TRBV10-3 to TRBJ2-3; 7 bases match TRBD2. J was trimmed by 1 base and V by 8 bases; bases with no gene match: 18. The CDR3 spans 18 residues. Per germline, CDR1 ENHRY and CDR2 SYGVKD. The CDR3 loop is CAISASYWSGDGTDTQYF. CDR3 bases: TGTGCCATCTCCGCCTCCTACTGGAGCGGGGATGGCACAGATACGCAGTATTTT.

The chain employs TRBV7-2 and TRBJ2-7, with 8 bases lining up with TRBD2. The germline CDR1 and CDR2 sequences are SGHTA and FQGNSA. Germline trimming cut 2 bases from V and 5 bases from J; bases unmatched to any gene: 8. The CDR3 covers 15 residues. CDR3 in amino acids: CASSLRTGGPDEQYF. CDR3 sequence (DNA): TGTGCCAGCAGCTTACGAACGGGGGGGCCGGACGAGCAGTACTTC.